This TCR beta chain emerged from a study of blood T cell repertoires in COVID-19. The overall study: COVID-19 samples from acute and convalescent phases originated in the United States, Italy and Spain. T cells, B-cell-depleted T cells, or PBMCs supplied cDNA or gDNA.

Original processing methods: Amplified reference gene primers provided the basis for estimating nucleated cell counts. TCRdb's copy holds only in-frame clones and misses some; the assay was immunoSEQ multiplex PCR. That table gives V, J and clone size, and the DNA gave D and trimming. The sample records some 110,000 clones, around nine tenths being singletons. CDR3 size: 16 residues. Germline V lookup: CDR1 SGHVS, CDR2 FQNEAQ. Trimming pared 1 base from V and 4 bases from J, leaving 13 bases between. The source material was peripheral blood. This clonotype was sampled from a man between 35 and 55 years old with acute or convalescent COVID-19. V usage is TRBV7-8 and J usage is TRBJ2-2; TRBD2 is a possible D gene (5 bases). Here the CDR3 reads CASSLVLARGTGELFF. The DNA of the CDR3 is TGTGCCAGCAGCTTAGTGCTAGCCCGAGGCACCGGGGAGCTGTTTTTT.